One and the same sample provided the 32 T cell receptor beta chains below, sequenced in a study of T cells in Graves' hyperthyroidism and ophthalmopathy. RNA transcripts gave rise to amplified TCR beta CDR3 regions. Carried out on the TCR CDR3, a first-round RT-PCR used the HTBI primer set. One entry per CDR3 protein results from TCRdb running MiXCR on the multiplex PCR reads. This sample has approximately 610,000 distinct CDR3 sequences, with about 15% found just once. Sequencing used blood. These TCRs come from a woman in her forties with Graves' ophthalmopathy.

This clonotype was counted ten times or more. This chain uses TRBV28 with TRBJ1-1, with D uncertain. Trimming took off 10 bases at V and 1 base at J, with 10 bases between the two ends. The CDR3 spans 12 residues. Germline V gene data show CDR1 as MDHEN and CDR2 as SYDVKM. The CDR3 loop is CATRLGNTEAFF. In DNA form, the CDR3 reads TGTGCCACAAGATTAGGGAACACTGAAGCTTTCTTT.

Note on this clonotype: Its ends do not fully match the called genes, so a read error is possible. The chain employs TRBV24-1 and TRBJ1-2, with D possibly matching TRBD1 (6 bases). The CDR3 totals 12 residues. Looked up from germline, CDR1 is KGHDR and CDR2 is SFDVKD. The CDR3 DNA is TGTGCCACCAGTGACCGCGGACAGCGCTGGTCCTTC. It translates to CATSDRGQRWSF.

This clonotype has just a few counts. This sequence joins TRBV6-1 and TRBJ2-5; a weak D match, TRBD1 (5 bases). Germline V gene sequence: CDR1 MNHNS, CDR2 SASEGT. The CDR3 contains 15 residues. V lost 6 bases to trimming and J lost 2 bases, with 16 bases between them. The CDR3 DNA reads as TGTGCCAGCAGCTGGAGCCGGCAGGGTCAAGAGACCCAGTACTTC. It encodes CASSWSRQGQETQYF.

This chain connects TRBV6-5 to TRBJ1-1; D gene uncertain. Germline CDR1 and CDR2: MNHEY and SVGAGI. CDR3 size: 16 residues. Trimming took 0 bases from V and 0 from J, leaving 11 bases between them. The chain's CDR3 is CASSYSWKLMNTEAFF. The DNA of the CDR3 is TGTGCCAGCAGTTACTCATGGAAACTAATGAACACTGAAGCTTTCTTT.

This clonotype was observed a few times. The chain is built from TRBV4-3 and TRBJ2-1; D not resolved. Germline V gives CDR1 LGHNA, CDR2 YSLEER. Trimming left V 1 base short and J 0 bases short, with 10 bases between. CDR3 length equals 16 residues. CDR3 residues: CASSQGYDSSYNEQFF. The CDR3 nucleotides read TGCGCCAGCAGCCAAGGGTACGATAGCTCCTACAATGAGCAGTTCTTC.

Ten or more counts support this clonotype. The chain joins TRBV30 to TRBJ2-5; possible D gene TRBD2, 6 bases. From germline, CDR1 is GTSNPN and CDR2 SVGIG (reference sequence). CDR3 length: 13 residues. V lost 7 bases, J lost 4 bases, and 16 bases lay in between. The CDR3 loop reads CASGVDGRETQYF. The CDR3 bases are TGTGCCTCTGGAGTTGACGGGAGAGAGACCCAGTACTTC.

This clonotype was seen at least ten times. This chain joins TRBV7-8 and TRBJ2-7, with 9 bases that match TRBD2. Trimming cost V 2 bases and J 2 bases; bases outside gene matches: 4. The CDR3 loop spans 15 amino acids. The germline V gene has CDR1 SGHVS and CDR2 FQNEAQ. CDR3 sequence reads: CASSLLLAGAYEQYF. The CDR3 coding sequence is TGTGCCAGCAGCTTACTATTAGCGGGAGCCTACGAGCAGTACTTC.

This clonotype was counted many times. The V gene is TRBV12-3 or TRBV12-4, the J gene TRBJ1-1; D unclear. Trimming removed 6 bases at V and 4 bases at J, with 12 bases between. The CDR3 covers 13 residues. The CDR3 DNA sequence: TGTGCCAGCAGACTACCGGGGATCACTGAAGCTTTCTTT. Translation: CASRLPGITEAFF.

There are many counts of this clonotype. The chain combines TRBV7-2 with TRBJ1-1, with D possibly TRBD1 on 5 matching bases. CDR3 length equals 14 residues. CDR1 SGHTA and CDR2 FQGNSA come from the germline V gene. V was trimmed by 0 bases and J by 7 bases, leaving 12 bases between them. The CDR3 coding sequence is TGTGCCAGCAGCTTAGCTGGGTGGGGCAGTGAAGCTTTCTTT. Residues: CASSLAGWGSEAFF.

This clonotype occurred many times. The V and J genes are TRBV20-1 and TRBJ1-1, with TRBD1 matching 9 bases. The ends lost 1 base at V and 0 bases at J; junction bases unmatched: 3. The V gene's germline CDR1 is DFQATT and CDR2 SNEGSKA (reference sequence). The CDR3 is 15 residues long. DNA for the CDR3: TGCAGTGCTAGAGGGGACAGGGAACTGAACACTGAAGCTTTCTTT. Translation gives CSARGDRELNTEAFF.

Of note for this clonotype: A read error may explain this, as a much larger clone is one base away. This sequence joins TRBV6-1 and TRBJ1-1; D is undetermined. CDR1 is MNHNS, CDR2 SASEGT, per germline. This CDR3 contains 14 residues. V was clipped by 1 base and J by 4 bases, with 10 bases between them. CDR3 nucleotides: TGTGCCAGCAGTGAAGGCGAGGGAAGCACTGAAGCTTTCTTT. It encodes CASSEGEGSTEAFF.

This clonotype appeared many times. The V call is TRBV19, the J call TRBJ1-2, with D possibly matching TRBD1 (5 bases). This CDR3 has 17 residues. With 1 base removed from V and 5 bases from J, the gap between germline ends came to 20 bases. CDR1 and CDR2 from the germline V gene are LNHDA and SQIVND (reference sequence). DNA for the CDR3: TGTGCCAGTAGTATAGCCGGACGACGAGCGACAGAGTATGGCTACACCTTC. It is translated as CASSIAGRRATEYGYTF.

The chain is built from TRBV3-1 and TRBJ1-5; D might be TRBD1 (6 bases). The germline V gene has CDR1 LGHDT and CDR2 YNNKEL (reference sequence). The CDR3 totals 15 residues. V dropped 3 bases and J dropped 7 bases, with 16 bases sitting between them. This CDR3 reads CASSQMRGPGQPQHF. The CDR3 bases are TGTGCCAGCAGCCAGATGCGGGGGCCAGGCCAGCCCCAGCATTTT. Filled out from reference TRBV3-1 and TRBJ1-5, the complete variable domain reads DTAVSQTPKYLVTQMGNDKSIKCEQNLGHDTMYWYKQDSKKFLKIMFSYNNKELIINETVPNRFSPKSPDKAHLNLHINSLELGDSAVYFCASSQMRGPGQPQHFGDGTRLSIL.

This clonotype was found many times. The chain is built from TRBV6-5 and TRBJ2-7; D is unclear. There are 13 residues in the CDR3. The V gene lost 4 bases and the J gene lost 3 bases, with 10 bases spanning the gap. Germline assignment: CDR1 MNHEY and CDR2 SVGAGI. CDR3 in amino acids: CASSFPPDYEQYF. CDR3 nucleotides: TGTGCCAGCAGTTTCCCGCCCGACTACGAGCAGTACTTC.

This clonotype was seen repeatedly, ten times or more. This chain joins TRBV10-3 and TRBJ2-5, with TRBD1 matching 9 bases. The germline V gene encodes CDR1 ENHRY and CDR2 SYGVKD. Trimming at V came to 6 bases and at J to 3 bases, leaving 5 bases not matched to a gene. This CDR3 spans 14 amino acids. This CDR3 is CAISGGTGKETQYF. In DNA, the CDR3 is TGTGCCATCAGCGGGGGGACAGGGAAAGAGACCCAGTACTTC.

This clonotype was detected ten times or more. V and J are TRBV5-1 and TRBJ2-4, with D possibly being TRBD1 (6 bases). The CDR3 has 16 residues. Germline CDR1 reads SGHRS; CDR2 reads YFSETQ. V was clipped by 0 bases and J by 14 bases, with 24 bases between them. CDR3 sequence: CASSLDGQLGGKREYF. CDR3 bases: TGCGCCAGCAGCTTGGACGGACAGTTGGGCGGCAAACGGGAGTACTTC.

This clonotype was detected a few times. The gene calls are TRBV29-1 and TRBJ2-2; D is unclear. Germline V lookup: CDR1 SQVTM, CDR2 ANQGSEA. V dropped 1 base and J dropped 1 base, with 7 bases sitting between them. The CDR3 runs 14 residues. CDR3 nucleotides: TGCAGCGTTGAAGGGGCTATGAACACCGGGGAGCTGTTTTTT. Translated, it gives CSVEGAMNTGELFF.

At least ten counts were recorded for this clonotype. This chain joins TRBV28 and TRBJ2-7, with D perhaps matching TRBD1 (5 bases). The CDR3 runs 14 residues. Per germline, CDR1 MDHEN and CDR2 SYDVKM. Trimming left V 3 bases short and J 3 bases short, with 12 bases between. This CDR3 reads CASSLNQGYYEQYF. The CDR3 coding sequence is TGTGCCAGCAGTTTGAATCAGGGATACTACGAGCAGTACTTC.

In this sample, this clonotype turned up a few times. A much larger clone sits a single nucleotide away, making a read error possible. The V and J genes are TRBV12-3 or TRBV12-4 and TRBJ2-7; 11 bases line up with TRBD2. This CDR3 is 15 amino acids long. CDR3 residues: CVSSVLAGVPYEQYF. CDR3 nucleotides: TGTGTCAGCAGTGTACTAGCGGGAGTACCCTACGAGCAGTACTTC.

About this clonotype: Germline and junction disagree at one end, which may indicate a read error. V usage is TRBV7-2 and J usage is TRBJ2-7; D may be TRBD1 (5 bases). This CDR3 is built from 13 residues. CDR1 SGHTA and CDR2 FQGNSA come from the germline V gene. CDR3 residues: CASSRQTVSEQYF. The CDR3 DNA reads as TGCGCCAGCAGCCGCCAGACAGTCTCCGAGCAGTACTTC.

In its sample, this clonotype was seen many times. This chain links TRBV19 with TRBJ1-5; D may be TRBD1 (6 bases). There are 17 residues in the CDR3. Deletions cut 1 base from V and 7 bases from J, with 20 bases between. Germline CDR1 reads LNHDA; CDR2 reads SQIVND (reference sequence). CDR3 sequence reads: CASSIGPQRQAKQPQHF. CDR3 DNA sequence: TGTGCCAGTAGTATAGGTCCTCAGCGACAGGCGAAGCAGCCCCAGCATTTT.

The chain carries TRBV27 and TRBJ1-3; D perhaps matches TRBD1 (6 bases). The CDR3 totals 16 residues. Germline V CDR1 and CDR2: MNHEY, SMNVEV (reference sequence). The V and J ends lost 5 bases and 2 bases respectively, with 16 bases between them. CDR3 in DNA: TGTGCCAGCAGTGCCGAGGGGGGGCGCCCTGGAAACACCATATATTTT. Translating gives CASSAEGGRPGNTIYF.

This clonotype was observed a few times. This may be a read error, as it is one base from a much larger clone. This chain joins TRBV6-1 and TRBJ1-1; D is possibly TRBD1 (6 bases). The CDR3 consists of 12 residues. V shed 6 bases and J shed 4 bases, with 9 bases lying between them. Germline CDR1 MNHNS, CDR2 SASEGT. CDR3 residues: CASRGASTEAFF. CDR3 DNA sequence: TGTGCCAGCAGGGGGGCGAGCACTGAAGCTTTCTTT.

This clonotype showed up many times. The CDR3 DNA reads as TGTGCCACTGGTACCGGTGAAGTGGTGTACAATGAGCAGTTCTTC. Its translation: CATGTGEVVYNEQFF. This chain connects TRBV28 to TRBJ2-1; no clear D. Germline V gives CDR1 MDHEN, CDR2 SYDVKM. The CDR3 runs 15 residues. Trimming removed 10 bases from V and 4 bases from J, with 20 bases in between.

CDR3 region: CASSQEGRGSGANVLTF. The CDR3 DNA follows: TGCGCCAGCAGCCAAGAGGGGCGGGGCTCTGGGGCCAACGTCCTGACTTTC. V and J are TRBV4-1 and TRBJ2-6; possible D gene TRBD2, 6 bases. Germline CDR1 reads MGHRA; CDR2 reads YSYEKL. The CDR3 is 17 residues long. Trimming cost V 0 bases and J 0 bases, with 9 bases left between them.

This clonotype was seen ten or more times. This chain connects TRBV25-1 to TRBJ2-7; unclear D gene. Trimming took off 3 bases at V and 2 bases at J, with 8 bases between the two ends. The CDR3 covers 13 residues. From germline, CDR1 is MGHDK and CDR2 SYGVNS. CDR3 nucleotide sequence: TGTGCCAGCAGTGATGTGATGACCTACGAGCAGTACTTC. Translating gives CASSDVMTYEQYF.

The CDR3 DNA sequence: TGTGCCAGCTCACCGTTAGACTCTCGAACTGGAAACACCATATATTTT. This translates into CASSPLDSRTGNTIYF. The chain carries TRBV18 and TRBJ1-3; D not resolved. Germline V lookup: CDR1 KGHSH, CDR2 LQKENI. V shed 3 bases and J shed 2 bases, with 14 bases lying between them. This CDR3 has 16 residues.

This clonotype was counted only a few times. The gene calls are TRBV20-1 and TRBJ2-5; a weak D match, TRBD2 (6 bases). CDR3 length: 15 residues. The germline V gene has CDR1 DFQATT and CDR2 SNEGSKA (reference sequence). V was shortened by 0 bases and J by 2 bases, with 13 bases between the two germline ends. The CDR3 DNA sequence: TGCAGTGCTAGAGATCCGGCTAGCGTGCAAGAGACCCAGTACTTC. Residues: CSARDPASVQETQYF.

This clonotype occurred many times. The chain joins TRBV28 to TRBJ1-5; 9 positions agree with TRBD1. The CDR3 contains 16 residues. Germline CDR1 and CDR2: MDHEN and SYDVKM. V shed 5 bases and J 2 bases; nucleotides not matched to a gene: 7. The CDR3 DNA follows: TGTGCCAGCAGTACTCGGGACAGGGTACGCAATCAGCCCCAGCATTTT. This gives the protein CASSTRDRVRNQPQHF.

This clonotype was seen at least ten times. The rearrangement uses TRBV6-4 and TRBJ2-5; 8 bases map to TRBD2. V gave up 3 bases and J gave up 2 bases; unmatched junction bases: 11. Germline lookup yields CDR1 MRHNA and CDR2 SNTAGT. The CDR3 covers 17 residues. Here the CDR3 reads CASSDLVGAGVQETQYF. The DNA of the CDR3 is TGTGCCAGCAGTGATTTGGTGGGAGCGGGAGTACAAGAGACCCAGTACTTC.

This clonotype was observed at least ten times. Written as DNA, the CDR3 is TGTGCCAGCAGCTTAGGTCTAGCGGCGACCCAAGAGACCCAGTACTTC. Translating gives CASSLGLAATQETQYF. The chain is built from TRBV11-3 and TRBJ2-5, with 7 bases aligning to TRBD2. The CDR3 has 16 amino acids. Germline V CDR1 and CDR2: SGHNT, YENEEA. The ends lost 1 base at V and 1 base at J; junction bases unmatched: 6.

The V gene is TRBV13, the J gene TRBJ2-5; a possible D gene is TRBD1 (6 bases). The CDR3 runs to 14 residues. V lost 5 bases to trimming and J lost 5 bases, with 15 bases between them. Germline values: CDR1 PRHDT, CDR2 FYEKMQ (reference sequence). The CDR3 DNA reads TGTGCCAGCAGCAAACGACAGGAACGGGAGACCCAGTACTTC. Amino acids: CASSKRQERETQYF.